A selection of T cell receptor beta chains follows, all from one sample in a study of PD-1 blockade in classical Hodgkin lymphoma. The method was immunoSEQ multiplex PCR; TCRdb's version includes in-frame clones alone and lacks a portion of them. Seen here are 12,000 to 15,000 clones, around 83% observed once, and the top ten hold about 4.8%. Sequencing used peripheral blood mononuclear cells (PBMCs), obtained at baseline. All receptors come from a human donor with classical Hodgkin lymphoma. The CDR3 runs from the conserved cysteine through the conserved F or W.

V gene	J gene	CDR3 protein
TRBV5-1	TRBJ1-6	CASSQSGNSPLHF
TRBV7-2	TRBJ2-7	CASSLGHSYEQYF
TRBV7-7	TRBJ2-5	CASSRTGLGTQYF
TRBV5-1	TRBJ2-7	CASSYDSYSSPSYEQYF
TRBV6-5	TRBJ1-1	CASSYGTGQRHTEAFF
TRBV7-9	TRBJ2-3	CASSLARLGAQGDTQYF
TRBV19	TRBJ2-2	CASSKRGRRYTGELFF
TRBV9	TRBJ2-2	CASSVGGAANTGELFF
TRBV7-8	TRBJ2-7	CASSLVGGSYEQYF
TRBV11-2	TRBJ2-2	CADGTGELFF
TRBV4-2	TRBJ1-4	CASSQDWGAGGGEKLFF
TRBV29-1	TRBJ2-3	CSLGTSGGAGTQYF
TRBV2	TRBJ1-1	CASSAPAGAGIRTLNTEAFF
TRBV2	TRBJ2-2	CASVMRTTGELFF
TRBV18	TRBJ2-7	CASSPRGGSSYEQYF
TRBV29-1	TRBJ2-1	CSGDSGQGIDEQFF
TRBV6-1	TRBJ2-5	CASSEWAGQETQYF
TRBV5-1	TRBJ1-5	CASSSAGGVGQPQHF
TRBV4-3	TRBJ2-1	CASSQGETSGDNNEQFF
TRBV7-2	TRBJ2-7	CASMPGLAGGEGSYEQYF
TRBV2	TRBJ1-1	CASGSRGNTEAFF
TRBV7-2	TRBJ1-2	CASSLYGISNGYTF
TRBV28	TRBJ2-2	CASSLLRLSGRSTGELFF
TRBV2	TRBJ1-4	CASIKPGQGVEKLFF
TRBV15	TRBJ1-1	CATSRDLAGGLNTEAFF
TRBV5-8	TRBJ1-5	CASSLAATSQHF
TRBV29-1	TRBJ2-3	CSVGVSASVSDTQYF
TRBV7-9	TRBJ1-3	CASSPPGQGSGNTIYF
TRBV2	TRBJ1-1	CAVRVDTEAFF
TRBV6-5	TRBJ1-1	CASTQGWLGAFF
TRBV25-1	TRBJ1-6	CASMGHPGSYNSPLHF
TRBV7-3	TRBJ2-1	CASSLKVASGGEQFF
TRBV29-1	TRBJ1-1	CSVWLGAEAFF
TRBV20-1	TRBJ2-1	CSVPVANEQFF
TRBV4-1	TRBJ1-4	CASSQLPGQSREKLFF
TRBV7-2	TRBJ2-3	CASSSSWTDTQYF
TRBV19	TRBJ2-6	CATDSGANVLTF
TRBV7-9	TRBJ2-1	CASSFIGGYNEQFF
TRBV29-1	TRBJ2-4	CSVDAGGILAKNIQYF
TRBV9	TRBJ2-1	CASSANRGSQFF